This TCR beta chain was identified during a study of T cell responses to AZD1222 COVID-19 vaccine. Repertoires were generated with immunoSEQ multiplex PCR, while TCRdb's copy carries only in-frame clones and drops some. Found here are 95,000 to 100,000 clones, around 87% of them singletons; the top ten hold about 10%. Study-level results: Just a handful of people given AZD1222 tested seropositive at baseline. Donors skewed white British and female; clonal diversity was possibly underestimated. Among vaccine-associated CD4 TCRs, coverage spanned spike, with dominance at 160-218 and 743-854.

A remark on this clone: Its antigen is currently unknown.

With 3 bases clipped from V and 4 bases from J, the junction kept 6 bases outside the gene matches. The CDR3 contains 15 residues. Looked up from germline, CDR1 is SGDLS and CDR2 is YYNGEE. The chain joins TRBV9 to TRBJ2-3, with 9 bases identical to TRBD1. The clonotype was recovered from an adult who received the AZD1222 COVID-19 vaccine. The sequencing used peripheral blood, collected 28 days after the second AZD1222 dose. DNA of the CDR3: TGTGCCAGCAGCGCGCGACAGGGGGTCGCAGATACGCAGTATTTT. It encodes CASSARQGVADTQYF.